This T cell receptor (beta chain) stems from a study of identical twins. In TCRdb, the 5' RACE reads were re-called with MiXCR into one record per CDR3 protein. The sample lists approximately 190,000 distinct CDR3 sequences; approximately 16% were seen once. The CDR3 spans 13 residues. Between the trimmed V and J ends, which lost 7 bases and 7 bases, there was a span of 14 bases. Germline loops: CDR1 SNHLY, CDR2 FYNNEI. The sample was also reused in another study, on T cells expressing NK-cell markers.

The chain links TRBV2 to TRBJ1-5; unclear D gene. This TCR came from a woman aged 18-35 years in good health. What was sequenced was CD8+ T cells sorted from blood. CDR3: CASKEGMEQPQHF. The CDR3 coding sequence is TGTGCCAGCAAGGAGGGAATGGAGCAGCCCCAGCATTTT.